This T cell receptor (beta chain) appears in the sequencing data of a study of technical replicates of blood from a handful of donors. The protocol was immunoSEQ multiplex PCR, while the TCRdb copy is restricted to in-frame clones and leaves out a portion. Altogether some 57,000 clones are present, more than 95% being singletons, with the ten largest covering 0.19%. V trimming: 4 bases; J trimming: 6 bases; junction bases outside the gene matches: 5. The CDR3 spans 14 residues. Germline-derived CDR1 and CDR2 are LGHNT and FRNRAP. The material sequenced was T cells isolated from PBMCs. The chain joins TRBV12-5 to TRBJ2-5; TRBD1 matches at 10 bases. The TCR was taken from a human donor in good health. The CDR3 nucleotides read TGTGCTAGTGGTTCGGGACAGGGGATGCAGACCCAGTACTTC. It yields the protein CASGSGQGMQTQYF.